A selection of T cell receptor beta chains follows, all from one sample in a study of cytomegalovirus exposure and HLA in healthy donors. Assay: immunoSEQ multiplex PCR; the TCRdb copy retains only in-frame clones and omits some. The table records hundreds of thousands of clones, just under 85% of them present only once. The sample was PBMCs. Every receptor here comes from a woman between 40 and 50 years old in good health and CMV-seronegative. The CDR3 runs from the conserved cysteine through the conserved F or W. A D gene is named only where the DNA matches it firmly. Part of the rows lack a size; the others show once, few, many or a class for expanded clones.

d_gene,abundance,v_gene,j_gene,CDR3nt,CDR3aa
TRBD1,few,TRBV5-6,TRBJ1-2,TGTGCCAGCAGCTCCGCCGGGACAGGGGACCACCTGGGTGGTGGCTACACCTTC,CASSSAGTGDHLGGGYTF
TRBD1,NA,TRBV5-4,TRBJ2-7,TGTGCCAGCCGGAGAGGGACAGCGAGCTCCTACGAGCAGTACTTC,CASRRGTASSYEQYF
TRBD2,NA,TRBV5-1,TRBJ2-1,TGCGCCAGCAGCCCAGGGACTACCTATGAGCAGTTCTTC,CASSPGTTYEQFF
TRBD2,few,TRBV4-2,TRBJ2-1,TGTGCCAGCAGCCAAGGGGGACTAGCGGGTAATGAGCAGTTCTTC,CASSQGGLAGNEQFF
TRBD2,NA,TRBV7-2,TRBJ2-3,TGTGCCAGCAGCTTACCTAGCGGGAGGGATACGCAGTATTTT,CASSLPSGRDTQYF
TRBD1,once,TRBV10-1,TRBJ2-3,TGCGCCAGCAGTTTGGACAGGGGCGCCGGGAATACGCAGTATTTT,CASSLDRGAGNTQYF
TRBD1,NA,TRBV27,TRBJ2-1,TGTGCCAGCAGTCTGACAGGGTACAATGAGCAGTTCTTC,CASSLTGYNEQFF
NA,NA,TRBV5-6,TRBJ2-7,TGTGCCAGCAGCTTGGGGCCCCGAACCGAGCAGTACTTC,CASSLGPRTEQYF
TRBD1,NA,TRBV4-1,TRBJ1-5,TGCGCCAGCAGCCAAGTCGACCCGGCGCCGACAGGGCCACCCTTCAATCAGCCCCAGCATTTT,CASSQVDPAPTGPPFNQPQHF
TRBD2,NA,TRBV5-5,TRBJ2-7,TGTGCCAGCAGCCGGACTAGCGGGGAGACCTACGAGCAGTACTTC,CASSRTSGETYEQYF
NA,NA,TRBV9,TRBJ2-5,TGTGCCAGCAGCCCCTGGGACTTCGGGGAGACCCAGTACTTC,CASSPWDFGETQYF
TRBD1,NA,TRBV27,TRBJ1-6,TGTGCCAGCACCCAGACAGGGGATTATAATTCACCCCTCCACTTT,CASTQTGDYNSPLHF
NA,NA,TRBV2,TRBJ2-1,TGTGCCAGCAGTGAAGTCAGGGGCACGGAGCAGTTCTTC,CASSEVRGTEQFF
NA,NA,TRBV6-1,TRBJ2-1,TGTGCCAGCGCAGGACTTGGCAAGCAGTTCTTC,CASAGLGKQFF
NA,NA,TRBV7-2,TRBJ2-4,TGTGCCAGCAGCTTAGGGTCAGAAAACATTCAGTACTTC,CASSLGSENIQYF
NA,NA,TRBV19,TRBJ2-3,TGTGCCAGTAGTATGGTCGGGGTTGGAGATACGCAGTATTTT,CASSMVGVGDTQYF
NA,many,TRBV5-1,TRBJ1-6,TGCGCCAGCAGCTTAGGAGGAGGGAGGGATACACCCCTCCACTTT,CASSLGGGRDTPLHF
TRBD1,NA,TRBV5-1,TRBJ1-4,TGCGCCAGCAGGGAGACGGACAGGGGGAAACTGTTTTTT,CASRETDRGKLFF
TRBD1,NA,TRBV7-9,TRBJ1-1,TGTGCCAGCAGCTTAGCCGGATGGACAGGGGAAGCTTTCTTT,CASSLAGWTGEAFF
TRBD1,NA,TRBV4-1,TRBJ1-4,TGCGCCAGCAGCCCGGTAGACAGGGCCATTGAAAAACTGTTTTTT,CASSPVDRAIEKLFF
TRBD1,NA,TRBV7-2,TRBJ2-3,TGTGCCAGCAGCTTACCCGAAGGGGGCGCAGATACGCAGTATTTT,CASSLPEGGADTQYF
NA,NA,TRBV27,TRBJ1-5,TGTGCCAGCAGTACCGGGATCCGGAATCAGCCCCAGCATTTT,CASSTGIRNQPQHF
TRBD2,NA,TRBV6-1,TRBJ2-1,TGTGCCAGCCTCCGGGGGGGGCCTGGAGATGAGCAGTTCTTC,CASLRGGPGDEQFF
TRBD1,NA,TRBV10-3,TRBJ2-7,TGTGCCATCGGTGGACAGGGGGCCATCCCGAGGGACCTTTACGAGCAGTACTTC,CAIGGQGAIPRDLYEQYF
NA,NA,TRBV15,TRBJ1-2,TGTGCCACCAGCAGAAAGAGACTCTCTGCGACTTATGGCTACACCTTC,CATSRKRLSATYGYTF
TRBD2,NA,TRBV7-8,TRBJ2-7,TGTGCCAGCAGCTCCGATGGCCAAGGGAGGGCTCGGGAGCAGTACTTC,CASSSDGQGRAREQYF
TRBD1,few,TRBV9,TRBJ2-7,TGTGCCAGCAGCGTAGCTGGGACAGCCTACGAGCAGTACTTC,CASSVAGTAYEQYF
NA,NA,TRBV7-9,TRBJ2-3,TGTGCCAGCAGCTCCGGAGGGTGGACTGGCACAGATACGCAGTATTTT,CASSSGGWTGTDTQYF
NA,NA,TRBV11-2,TRBJ1-2,TGTGCCAGCAGCTTGCGGGCCGGGGTTTCTAAGGGCTACACCTTC,CASSLRAGVSKGYTF
TRBD1,NA,TRBV7-9,TRBJ1-5,TGTGCCAGCAGCTCGACAGGGGGCAGCCAGCCCCAGCATTTT,CASSSTGGSQPQHF
NA,NA,TRBV28,TRBJ1-1,TGTGCCAGCAGTCGGGGTGGGTTGGGGACTGAAGCTTTCTTT,CASSRGGLGTEAFF
TRBD1,NA,TRBV28,TRBJ2-3,TGTGCCAGCAGTTCGACAGGGAATACGCAGTATTTT,CASSSTGNTQYF
TRBD1,NA,TRBV5-1,TRBJ1-3,TGCGCCAGCAGCTCCGGACAGGGGTCCCGCTCTGGAAACACCATATATTTT,CASSSGQGSRSGNTIYF